A single TCR beta chain is shown here with its context. The sample is drawn from a study of T cells in Graves' hyperthyroidism and ophthalmopathy. The V end lost 3 bases, the J end lost 7 bases, and 13 bases lay between the germline ends. Germline-derived CDR1 and CDR2 are MDHEN and SYDVKM. The CDR3 has 14 amino acids. The source material, RNA transcripts, was used to amplify TCR beta CDR3 regions. HTBI primers were used for first-round RT-PCR of the TCR CDR3. TCRdb re-called the multiplex PCR reads through MiXCR, storing one row per CDR3 protein. The sample lists some 770,000 distinct CDR3 sequences, less than 20% occurring once.

The specimen was blood. This TCR came from a man younger than 30 with Graves' hyperthyroidism. The chain has TRBV28 and TRBJ2-1; perhaps TRBD2 as D (5 bases). The CDR3 sequence: CASSFLGGFNEQFF. The CDR3 region has the DNA TGTGCCAGCAGTTTTCTCGGCGGGTTTAATGAGCAGTTCTTC.